These T cell receptor beta chains were read from a single sample in a study of glioma-infiltrating T cells after dendritic cell vaccination. Only in-frame clones appear in the TCRdb table, and some are missing; sequencing was by immunoSEQ multiplex PCR. The table shows tens of thousands of clones, with roughly 80% occurring only once. The sample here was blood, taken after dendritic cell vaccination. These receptor sequences come from a human donor with glioblastoma. Each CDR3 is given without its conserved first and last residue. Clone size is not always given. Where it is, it says once, few, many or a class for expanded clones.

V	J	size	length	CDR3
TRBV5-1	TRBJ2-5	once	11	ASSIGTRETQY
TRBV2	TRBJ1-1	-	11	ASGRNPNTEAF
TRBV5-6	TRBJ1-4	-	16	ASSTDRGSPTTNEKLF
TRBV10-3	TRBJ1-1	-	10	AISTGTTGAF
TRBV10-3	TRBJ1-5	-	15	AISESVAADSNQPQH
TRBV23-1	TRBJ1-3	-	14	ASSHRTSHSGNTIY
TRBV14	TRBJ1-1	-	12	ASSQGAGGQRAF
TRBV7-2	TRBJ2-2	-	12	ASSRDRNTGELF
TRBV27	TRBJ1-6	-	12	ASSSDRVYSPLH
TRBV19	TRBJ1-1	-	14	ASRLRDRGTGTEAF
TRBV9	TRBJ1-3	-	14	ASSVAGQYSGNTIY
TRBV7-2	TRBJ1-1	-	10	ASTSGGPEAF
TRBV19	TRBJ1-2	-	13	ASSPGTGGYYGYT
TRBV6-5	TRBJ1-1	-	11	AAGRTGGTEAF
TRBV6-6	TRBJ1-1	few	12	ASSKEGTGAEAF
TRBV9	TRBJ1-2	-	13	ASSARDRMVYGYT
TRBV12-5	TRBJ2-7	-	13	ASGLGYGPAEEQY
TRBV15	TRBJ1-4	-	20	ATSRDLLAGGRKKGTNEKLF
TRBV6-6	TRBJ2-5	-	12	ASSPRDRGGEQY
TRBV7-2	TRBJ2-1	-	11	ASSPAGGYEQF
TRBV5-6	TRBJ2-7	-	11	ASSLTGDYEQY
TRBV10-3	TRBJ1-5	few	14	AITISVDRGNQPQH
TRBV7-2	TRBJ1-2	-	11	ASAGISGYGYT
TRBV19	TRBJ1-4	-	15	ASSIPLRGTTNEKLF